One sample yielded the 27 T cell receptor beta chains listed below, sequenced in a study of memory CD4+ T cells and cytomegalovirus serostatus. Measured with immunoSEQ multiplex PCR; TCRdb has only the in-frame clones, and not every one. The sample holds 50,000 to 70,000 clones, 70% to 85% seen once. Single viable CD3+CD4+CD8-CD45RO+ cells were sorted as the memory CD4+ T cells. The sample consisted of memory CD4+ T cells from blood. All receptors derive from an adult in good health and CMV-seropositive.

This clone has a single count. The V gene is TRBV5-1, the J gene TRBJ2-2, with 15 positions matching TRBD2. The CDR3 totals 17 residues. With 2 bases clipped from V and 4 bases from J, the junction kept 3 bases outside the gene matches. Per germline, CDR1 SGHRS and CDR2 YFSETQ. The CDR3 DNA reads TGCGCCAGCAGCTTACTGGGACTAGCGGGAGGCACCGGGGAGCTGTTTTTT. Amino acid sequence: CASSLLGLAGGTGELFF.

The J gene is TRBJ2-7, the V gene TRBV28, with 7 bases lining up with TRBD1. From germline, CDR1 is MDHEN and CDR2 SYDVKM. J lost 3 bases, V lost 5 bases, and 10 bases had no gene match. The CDR3 extends over 15 amino acids. CDR3 coding DNA: TGTGCCAGCAGTCCTGACAGGGCACGATTCTACGAGCAGTACTTC. It yields the protein CASSPDRARFYEQYF.

The V and J genes are TRBV5-1 and TRBJ2-5, with D maybe TRBD2 (5 bases). V was cut by 1 base and J by 4 bases, with 11 bases left in between. Germline values: CDR1 SGHRS, CDR2 YFSETQ. The CDR3 spans 14 residues. The CDR3 region has the DNA TGCGCCAGCAGCTTGCCCGCAGCGGCAGAGACCCAGTACTTC. It translates to CASSLPAAAETQYF.

The chain couples TRBV7-2 to TRBJ2-1; 9 positions agree with TRBD2. The germline V gene encodes CDR1 SGHTA and CDR2 FQGNSA. Germline trimming cut 0 bases from V and 1 base from J; bases unmatched to any gene: 4. This CDR3 is built from 17 residues. CDR3 sequence reads: CASSLAPSGTSYNEQFF. CDR3 coding DNA: TGTGCCAGCAGCTTAGCGCCTAGCGGGACATCCTACAATGAGCAGTTCTTC.

The CDR3 bases are TGTGCCTGGAAGGCAGGCCTGAGCAATCAGCCCCAGCATTTT. It translates to CAWKAGLSNQPQHF. This chain connects TRBV30 to TRBJ1-5; D is uncertain. V was clipped by 4 bases and J by 1 base, with 11 bases between them. This CDR3 spans 14 amino acids. The germline CDR1 and CDR2 sequences are GTSNPN and SVGIG (reference sequence).

V is TRBV7-9 and J is TRBJ1-2; D is unclear. Trimming removed 6 bases from V and 0 bases from J, with 5 bases in between. The CDR3 consists of 12 residues. Per germline, CDR1 SEHNR and CDR2 FQNEAQ (reference sequence). CDR3 nucleotides: TGTGCCAGCAGACCAGCTAACTATGGCTACACCTTC. It encodes CASRPANYGYTF.

The gene calls are TRBV7-9 and TRBJ2-2; tentatively, D is TRBD2 (6 bases). CDR3 length: 16 residues. V lost 1 base, J lost 7 bases, and 16 bases lay in between. Germline V gene data show CDR1 as SEHNR and CDR2 as FQNEAQ (reference sequence). The CDR3 sequence is CASSLVSGRVDGELFF. CDR3 nucleotides: TGTGCCAGCAGCTTAGTTTCCGGGAGAGTCGACGGGGAGCTGTTTTTT.

The rearrangement links TRBV6-6 to TRBJ2-1; D remains ambiguous. V was cut by 4 bases and J by 5 bases, with 9 bases left in between. The CDR3 covers 13 residues. The germline gives CDR1 MNHNY, CDR2 SVGAGI (reference sequence). In DNA, the CDR3 is TGTGCCAGCAGTTTTTTAACCAACAATGAGCAGTTCTTC. This translates into CASSFLTNNEQFF.

The chain uses TRBV4-3 and TRBJ2-3; D may correspond to TRBD1 or TRBD2 (6 bases each). The germline CDR1 and CDR2 sequences are LGHNA and YSLEER. The V and J ends lost 0 bases and 4 bases respectively, with 11 bases between them. The CDR3 is 15 residues long. The CDR3 here is CASSQEYRGPDTQYF. The CDR3 bases are TGCGCCAGCAGCCAAGAATATCGGGGGCCAGATACGCAGTATTTT.

In its sample, this clone was seen once. The rearrangement links TRBV7-2 to TRBJ2-7; 13 bases fit TRBD2. The CDR3 covers 15 residues. CDR1 is SGHTA and CDR2 is FQGNSA in the germline V gene. The ends lost 5 bases at V and 10 bases at J; junction bases unmatched: 11. CDR3 DNA: TGTGCCAGCAGCGCCGGGGGGACTAGCGGGACCCTTCAGTACTTC. It codes for CASSAGGTSGTLQYF.

The chain joins TRBV18 to TRBJ1-1; D remains ambiguous. The CDR3 loop spans 12 amino acids. In germline, CDR1 is KGHSH, CDR2 LQKENI. V was clipped by 5 bases and J by 6 bases, with 10 bases between them. CDR3 nucleotide sequence: TGTGCCAGCTCAGCTTTGGGCCCTGAAGCTTTCTTT. Translating gives CASSALGPEAFF.

The chain joins TRBV6-5 to TRBJ1-2, with D possibly TRBD1 on 5 matching bases. Deletions cut 5 bases from V and 0 bases from J, with 10 bases between. CDR1 and CDR2 from the germline V gene are MNHEY and SVGAGI. This CDR3 spans 14 amino acids. The CDR3 nucleotides read TGTGCCAGCAGTAGGGGAGGGGCTAACTATGGCTACACCTTC. Protein product: CASSRGGANYGYTF.

The gene calls are TRBV11-3 and TRBJ2-1; D is perhaps TRBD2 (6 bases). This CDR3 has 13 residues. Deletions cut 1 base from V and 7 bases from J, with 8 bases between. Germline values: CDR1 SGHNT, CDR2 YENEEA. DNA for the CDR3: TGTGCCAGCAGCTTAGCCGGACTAAATGAGCAGTTCTTC. Translation gives CASSLAGLNEQFF.

V and J are TRBV21-1 and TRBJ2-7; the DNA was not used to check the table's D call, TRBD2. TRBV21-1 is a known pseudogene. The CDR3 totals 15 residues. CDR3 sequence reads: CASSCRGTGTYEQYF. CDR3 nucleotides: TGTGCCAGCAGCTGCCGCGGGACTGGAACCTACGAGCAGTACTTC.

CDR3 in DNA: TGCAGCGTTGGCGGGGCTAGCGGAACCTACGAGCAGTACTTC. This encodes CSVGGASGTYEQYF. V and J are TRBV29-1 and TRBJ2-7; 7 nucleotides match TRBD2. Germline lookup yields CDR1 SQVTM and CDR2 ANQGSEA. V lost 4 bases, J lost 2 bases, and 8 bases stayed unmatched. CDR3 length equals 14 residues.

The table lists this clone with a count of one. The chain carries TRBV7-2 and TRBJ2-7; D gene uncertain. The CDR3 covers 12 residues. With 8 bases removed from V and 4 bases from J, the gap between germline ends came to 12 bases. CDR1 and CDR2 from the germline V gene are SGHTA and FQGNSA. CDR3 protein: CASVGAGYEQYF. CDR3 bases: TGTGCCAGCGTAGGTGCTGGGTACGAGCAGTACTTC. Filled out from reference TRBV7-2 and TRBJ2-7, the complete variable domain reads GAGVSQSPSNKVTEKGKDVELRCDPISGHTALYWYRQSLGQGLEFLIYFQGNSAPDKSGLPSDRFSAERTGGSVSTLTIQRTQQEDSAVYLCASVGAGYEQYFGPGTRLTVT.

The gene calls are TRBV2 and TRBJ1-3; a weak D match, TRBD1 (5 bases). This CDR3 is built from 14 residues. Deletions cut 7 bases from V and 6 bases from J, with 16 bases between. Germline-derived CDR1 and CDR2 are SNHLY and FYNNEI. The CDR3 DNA follows: TGTGCCAGCAAAGACCGGGGGGAAGTAAACACCATATATTTT. This encodes CASKDRGEVNTIYF.

V gene TRBV5-1 combines with J gene TRBJ2-2; D is undetermined. This CDR3 region has 15 residues. Germline CDR1 reads SGHRS; CDR2 reads YFSETQ. Trimming took 0 bases from V and 2 from J, leaving 8 bases between them. The CDR3 reads CASSLETANTGELFF. The CDR3 nucleotides read TGCGCCAGCAGCTTGGAGACGGCTAACACCGGGGAGCTGTTTTTT.

The V gene is TRBV5-4, the J gene TRBJ1-2; TRBD1 matches at 8 bases. The CDR3 contains 14 residues. V shed 4 bases, J shed 7 bases, and the junction held 9 bases outside the gene matches. Per germline, CDR1 SGHNT and CDR2 YYREEE (reference sequence). CDR3 residues: CASSTFQGALGYTF. In nucleotides, the CDR3 is TGTGCCAGCAGCACCTTCCAGGGGGCGCTTGGCTACACCTTC.

The V call is TRBV5-1, the J call TRBJ2-3; the D gene could be TRBD1 or TRBD2 (6 bases each). V was shortened by 3 bases and J by 3 bases, with 14 bases between the two germline ends. Germline lookup yields CDR1 SGHRS and CDR2 YFSETQ. CDR3 length equals 15 residues. The CDR3 sequence: CASSSWGARTDTQYF. The CDR3 bases are TGCGCCAGCAGCTCCTGGGGGGCTAGGACAGATACGCAGTATTTT.

The chain employs TRBV29-1 and TRBJ2-7; D unclear. The CDR3 consists of 11 residues. Deletions cut 6 bases from V and 4 bases from J, with 10 bases between. Germline CDR1 is SQVTM and CDR2 is ANQGSEA. The CDR3 DNA reads TGCAGCGTGAGATTTCGGTACGAGCAGTACTTC. Protein sequence: CSVRFRYEQYF.

V usage is TRBV18 and J usage is TRBJ2-3, with a possible D match to TRBD2 (6 bases). Trimming left V 3 bases short and J 4 bases short, with 14 bases between. The CDR3 consists of 15 residues. Germline V gene data show CDR1 as KGHSH and CDR2 as LQKENI. The CDR3 DNA is TGTGCCAGCTCACCTGGGACTGGGGTGGCAGATACGCAGTATTTT. Its protein product is CASSPGTGVADTQYF.

J is TRBJ2-2 and V is TRBV5-1, with D unresolved. In germline, CDR1 is SGHRS, CDR2 YFSETQ. The CDR3 covers 15 residues. V lost 0 bases to trimming and J lost 1 base, with 7 bases between them. The CDR3 sequence is CASSLEAVNTGELFF. Here the CDR3 DNA reads TGCGCCAGCAGCTTGGAGGCAGTGAACACCGGGGAGCTGTTTTTT. Based on the CDR3 plus reference TRBV5-1 and TRBJ2-2, the full variable domain is KAGVTQTPRYLIKTRGQQVTLSCSPISGHRSVSWYQQTPGQGLQFLFEYFSETQRNKGNFPGRFSGRQFSNSRSEMNVSTLELGDSALYLCASSLEAVNTGELFFGEGSRLTVL.

The chain carries TRBV7-8 and TRBJ1-2; D uncertain. The CDR3 is 14 residues long. V was cut by 1 base and J by 6 bases, with 12 bases left in between. Germline V gives CDR1 SGHVS, CDR2 FQNEAQ. CDR3 bases: TGTGCCAGCAGCTTAGGGCAGGCTCGCGATGGCTACACCTTC. Protein sequence: CASSLGQARDGYTF.

The genes are TRBV7-9 and TRBJ2-2; D ambiguous. Germline CDR1 reads SEHNR; CDR2 reads FQNEAQ (reference sequence). Between the trimmed V and J ends, which lost 5 bases and 1 base, there was a span of 5 bases. CDR3 size: 13 residues. In DNA form, the CDR3 reads TGTGCCAGCAGCCCGCAGAACACCGGGGAGCTGTTTTTT. Encoded protein: CASSPQNTGELFF.

V usage is TRBV11-3 and J usage is TRBJ1-1; D call uncertain. Germline V gives CDR1 SGHNT, CDR2 YENEEA. This CDR3 comprises 13 residues. V was trimmed by 8 bases and J by 1 base, leaving 11 bases between them. The CDR3 sequence is CASGMEQNTEAFF. The CDR3 DNA reads TGTGCCAGCGGTATGGAGCAGAACACTGAAGCTTTCTTT.

The rearrangement uses TRBV2 and TRBJ1-1; tentative D call: TRBD1 (5 bases). V lost 3 bases and J 3 bases, leaving 8 bases between the germline ends. Looked up from germline, CDR1 is SNHLY and CDR2 is FYNNEI. The CDR3 spans 13 residues. The CDR3 reads CASSEAGYTEAFF. CDR3 nucleotides: TGTGCCAGCAGTGAGGCAGGGTACACTGAAGCTTTCTTT. Full variable domain (remainder filled in from reference TRBV2 and TRBJ1-1): EPEVTQTPSHQVTQMGQEVILRCVPISNHLYFYWYRQILGQKVEFLVSFYNNEISEKSEIFDDQFSVERPDGSNFTLKIRSTKLEDSAMYFCASSEAGYTEAFFGQGTRLTVV.